The TCR beta chain described here comes from a study of control samples from healthy donors and cancer patients. This clone has only one observation. V dropped 1 base and J dropped 13; count of bases not matched to a gene: 6. The CDR3 loop spans 13 amino acids. Looked up from germline, CDR1 is SGHTA and CDR2 is FQGNSA. Produced via immunoSEQ multiplex PCR; TCRdb's table is partial and in-frame only. This table has 150,000 or so clones, 85% to 95% appearing once. J is TRBJ2-4 and V is TRBV7-2; 8 bases align to TRBD2. The clonotype was recovered from a man in his sixties with colorectal cancer. The sample was PBMCs. CDR3 sequence reads: CASSLGASGLQYF. Here the CDR3 DNA reads TGTGCCAGCAGCTTAGGGGCTAGCGGGCTCCAGTACTTC.